This TCR beta chain was sequenced for a study of Ad26.COV2.S vaccination and SARS-CoV-2 variants. Treatment: roughly 18 received Ad26.COV2.S at low or high dose, single or two shots; roughly five received placebo; per-sample allocation not given. Sampling was done on day 63 after the first vaccine or placebo injection. The CDR3 extends over 14 amino acids. V was cut by 4 bases and J by 2 bases, with 10 bases left in between. Germline CDR1 and CDR2: MNHEY and SMNVEV (reference sequence). TCRdb's copy holds only in-frame clones and misses some; the assay was immunoSEQ multiplex PCR. The sample includes about 320,000 clones, roughly 90% of them seen just once.

The V call is TRBV27, the J call TRBJ2-3; the D call may be TRBD1 or TRBD2 (5 bases each). Sequenced material: peripheral blood, taken in a trial of Ad26.COV2.S vaccine versus placebo. The clonotype comes from a person between 18 and 60 years old who received the Ad26.COV2.S COVID-19 vaccine or a placebo. As DNA, the CDR3 is TGTGCCAGCAGTTCCGGGACGGACACAGATACGCAGTATTTT. Amino acid sequence: CASSSGTDTDTQYF.